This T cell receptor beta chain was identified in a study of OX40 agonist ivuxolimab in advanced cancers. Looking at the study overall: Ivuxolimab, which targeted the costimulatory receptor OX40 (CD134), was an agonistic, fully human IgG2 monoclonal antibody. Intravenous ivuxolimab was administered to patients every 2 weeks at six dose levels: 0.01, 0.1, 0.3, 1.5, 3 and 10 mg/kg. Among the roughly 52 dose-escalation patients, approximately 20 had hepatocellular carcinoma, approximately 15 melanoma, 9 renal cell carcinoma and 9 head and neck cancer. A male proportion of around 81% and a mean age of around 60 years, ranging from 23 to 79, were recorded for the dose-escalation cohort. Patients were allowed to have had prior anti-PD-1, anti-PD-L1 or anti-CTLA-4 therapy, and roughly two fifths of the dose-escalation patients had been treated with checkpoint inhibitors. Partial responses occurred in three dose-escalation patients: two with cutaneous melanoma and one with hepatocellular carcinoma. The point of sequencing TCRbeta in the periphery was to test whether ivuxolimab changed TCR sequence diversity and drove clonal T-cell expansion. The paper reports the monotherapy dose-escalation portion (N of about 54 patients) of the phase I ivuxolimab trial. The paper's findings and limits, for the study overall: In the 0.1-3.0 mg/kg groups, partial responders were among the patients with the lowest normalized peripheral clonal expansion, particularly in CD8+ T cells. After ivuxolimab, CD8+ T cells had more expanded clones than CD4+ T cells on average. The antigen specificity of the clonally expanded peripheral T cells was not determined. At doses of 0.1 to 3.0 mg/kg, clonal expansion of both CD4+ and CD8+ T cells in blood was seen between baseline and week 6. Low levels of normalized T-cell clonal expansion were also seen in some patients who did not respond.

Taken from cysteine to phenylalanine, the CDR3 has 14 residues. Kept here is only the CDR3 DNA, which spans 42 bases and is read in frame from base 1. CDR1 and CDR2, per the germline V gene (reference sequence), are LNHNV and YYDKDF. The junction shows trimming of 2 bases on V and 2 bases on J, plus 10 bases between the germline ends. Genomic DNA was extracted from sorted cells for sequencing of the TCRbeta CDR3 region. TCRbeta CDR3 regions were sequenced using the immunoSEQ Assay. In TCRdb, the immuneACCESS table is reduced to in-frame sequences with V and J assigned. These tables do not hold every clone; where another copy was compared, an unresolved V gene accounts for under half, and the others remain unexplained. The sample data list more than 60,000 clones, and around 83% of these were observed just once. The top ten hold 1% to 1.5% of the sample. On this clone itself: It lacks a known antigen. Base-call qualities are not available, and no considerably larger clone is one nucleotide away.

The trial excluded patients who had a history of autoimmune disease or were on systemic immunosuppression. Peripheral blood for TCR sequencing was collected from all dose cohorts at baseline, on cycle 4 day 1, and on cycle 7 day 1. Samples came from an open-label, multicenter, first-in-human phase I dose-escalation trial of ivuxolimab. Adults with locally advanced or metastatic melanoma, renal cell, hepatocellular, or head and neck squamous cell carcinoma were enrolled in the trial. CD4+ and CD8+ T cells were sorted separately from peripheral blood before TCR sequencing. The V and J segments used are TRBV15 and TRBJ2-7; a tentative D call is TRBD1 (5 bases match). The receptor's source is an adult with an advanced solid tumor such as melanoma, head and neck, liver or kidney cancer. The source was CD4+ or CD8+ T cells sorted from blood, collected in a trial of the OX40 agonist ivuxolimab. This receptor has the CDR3 CATSRRQRPYEQYF. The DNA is TGTGCCACCAGCAGACGACAGCGCCCCTACGAGCAGTACTTC.